This record concerns one TCR beta chain sequence. Its antigen is not identified. The germline V gene encodes CDR1 LGHNA and CDR2 YSLEER. V shed 1 base and J 3 bases; nucleotides not matched to a gene: 4. There are 16 residues in the CDR3. The source of the sample is a study of T-cell memory formation after mild COVID-19. Looking at the study overall: In these data, TCR clusters were largely donor specific.

It was 5'RACE with constant-segment primers that produced the TCR alpha and TCR beta cDNA libraries, which carried sample barcodes and UMIs. TCRdb analysed the 5' RACE reads with MiXCR anew, one entry per CDR3 protein. The data show about 210,000 distinct CDR3 sequences, with roughly a tenth seen just once and 2.5% to 3.5% held by the top ten. Study-wide results and limits: A balance of CD4 and CD8 characterized clones contracting day 15 to 85, whereas later expanders leaned CD4+.

The sample taken for sequencing was PBMCs or a T cell subset sorted from them (not recorded which). The source of this sequence is a young man who had mild COVID-19 (a few samples of this study predate the infection). Cell type and time point are not known. V is TRBV4-3 and J is TRBJ2-1; 9 positions match TRBD2. CDR3 coding DNA: TGCGCCAGCAGCCAAGGGGCAGCGGGGGGCTACAATGAGCAGTTCTTC. Its translation is CASSQGAAGGYNEQFF.